The rows below give T cell receptor beta chains drawn from one sample of a study of T-cell reconstitution after alpha-beta-depleted transplantation in children. MiXCR was run by TCRdb on the PCR reads, yielding one entry per CDR3 protein. The sample has about a million distinct CDR3 sequences; 25% to 30% are singletons. The input for sequencing was PBMCs, mostly from graft donor cells, taken 360 days after TCRalphabeta/CD19-depleted stem cell transplant. Every receptor here comes from a boy under three years old who had a stem cell transplant for SCID, so the T cells may come from the graft donor. The CDR3 runs from the conserved cysteine through the conserved F or W. The D gene is left open where the match is weak. Size tells how often a clone was seen (once, few, many) or the class of an expanded clone, and some rows leave it out.

cdr3_aa cdr3_nt clone_size v_call d_call cdr3_length j_call
CASRPGTASYEQYF TGTGCCAGCCGCCCCGGGACAGCTTCCTACGAGCAGTACTTC - TRBV7-2 TRBD1 14 TRBJ2-7
CSATTDRRYEQYF TGCAGTGCTACCACCGACAGGAGATACGAGCAGTACTTC - TRBV20-1 - 13 TRBJ2-7
CASSQVHRADTGELFF TGTGCCAGCAGCCAAGTTCACAGGGCGGACACCGGGGAGCTGTTTTTT - TRBV4-2 - 16 TRBJ2-2
CASSSTSGGGELFF TGTGCCAGCAGTTCAACTAGCGGGGGTGGGGAGCTGTTTTTT few TRBV28 TRBD2 14 TRBJ2-2
CASSEGSGAFF TGCGCCAGCAGCGAGGGGTCTGGAGCTTTCTTT once TRBV5-1 - 11 TRBJ1-1
CSARMERGTSYEQYF TGCAGTGCGCGGATGGAGAGGGGGACCTCCTACGAGCAGTACTTC - TRBV20-1 - 15 TRBJ2-7
CASVRGGHDEQFF TGTGCCAGCGTGCGGGGGGGCCATGATGAGCAGTTCTTC - TRBV2 TRBD2 13 TRBJ2-1
CSVEDRWLAGSADTQYF TGCAGCGTTGAAGATCGGTGGCTAGCCGGGAGTGCAGATACGCAGTATTTT - TRBV29-1 - 17 TRBJ2-3
CASSLIGLVTGELFF TGCGCCAGCAGCTTGATTGGACTTGTCACCGGGGAGCTGTTTTTT - TRBV5-1 - 15 TRBJ2-2
CATSGVRGRSTEAFF TGTGCCACCAGCGGTGTCCGGGGGCGAAGCACTGAAGCTTTCTTT - TRBV15 - 15 TRBJ1-1
CASSLGFIGSHGSYEQYF TGCGCCAGCAGCTTGGGGTTCATAGGGTCGCATGGATCCTACGAGCAGTACTTC - TRBV5-1 - 18 TRBJ2-7
CASDEPNTGELFF TGTGCCAGCGACGAGCCGAACACCGGGGAGCTGTTTTTT - TRBV13 - 13 TRBJ2-2
CASSQDRFHRGRDNEQFF TGCGCCAGCAGCCAAGATCGGTTTCACCGGGGAAGGGACAATGAGCAGTTCTTC - TRBV4-3 - 18 TRBJ2-1
CAISNPYTVGATDTQYF TGTGCCATCAGTAACCCCTACACCGTAGGCGCCACAGATACGCAGTATTTT - TRBV10-3 - 17 TRBJ2-3
CSARRRLAGVETQYF TGCAGTGCTAGACGGCGCCTAGCGGGGGTGGAGACCCAGTACTTC - TRBV20-1 TRBD2 15 TRBJ2-5
CASSFETETYEQYF TGCGCCAGCAGCTTCGAGACAGAGACCTACGAGCAGTACTTC - TRBV5-1 - 14 TRBJ2-7
CASSLGAPSFYEQYF TGTGCCAGCAGCCTGGGGGCGCCATCCTTCTACGAGCAGTACTTC once TRBV5-5 - 15 TRBJ2-7
CASSPYWDRGREQYF TGTGCCAGCTCACCTTACTGGGACAGGGGGCGAGAGCAGTACTTC - TRBV18 TRBD1 15 TRBJ2-7
CASSLAGTADTEAFF TGTGCCAGCAGCTTGGCCGGGACGGCGGACACTGAAGCTTTCTTT few TRBV5-5 - 15 TRBJ1-1
CSVPLKGRSSYNEQFF TGCAGCGTTCCCCTTAAGGGACGAAGCTCCTACAATGAGCAGTTCTTC - TRBV29-1 - 16 TRBJ2-1
CASSEFSPVGRDQETQYF TGTGCCAGCAGTGAATTTAGTCCCGTGGGGAGGGACCAAGAGACCCAGTACTTC few TRBV25-1 TRBD2 18 TRBJ2-5
CAISEGLPNEETQYF TGTGCCATCAGTGAGGGACTACCCAACGAAGAGACCCAGTACTTC - TRBV10-3 - 15 TRBJ2-5
CASSPGPTNEKLFF TGTGCCAGCTCACCCGGACCTACCAATGAAAAACTGTTTTTT - TRBV18 - 14 TRBJ1-4
CATSGEGVVGNTIYF TGTGCCACCAGCGGGGAGGGGGTGGTCGGAAACACCATATATTTT few TRBV15 - 15 TRBJ1-3
CASSQARDYEQYF TGCGCCAGCAGCCAGGCCAGAGACTACGAGCAGTACTTC - TRBV4-3 - 13 TRBJ2-7
CASSPTDSQITEAFF TGTGCCAGCTCACCCACCGACAGCCAAATCACTGAAGCTTTCTTT - TRBV18 - 15 TRBJ1-1
CASSSDRDTEAFF TGTGCCAGCAGTTCAGACAGGGACACTGAAGCTTTCTTT many TRBV7-8 TRBD1 13 TRBJ1-1
CASSRDLSNTGELFF TGCGCCAGCAGCCGGGACTTATCGAACACCGGGGAGCTGTTTTTT - TRBV4-3 - 15 TRBJ2-2
CASSQEPGVAKNIQYF TGCGCCAGCAGCCAAGAGCCGGGGGTAGCCAAAAACATTCAGTACTTC few TRBV4-3 - 16 TRBJ2-4
CASSVGGAGKDTQYF TGTGCCAGCAGTGTAGGGGGCGCGGGCAAAGATACGCAGTATTTT - TRBV2 TRBD1 15 TRBJ2-3
CAWSVRGASSYNEQFF TGTGCCTGGAGTGTCCGCGGGGCAAGCTCCTACAATGAGCAGTTCTTC - TRBV30 - 16 TRBJ2-1
CSAREAGPKVMDYYNEQFF TGCAGTGCTAGAGAGGCTGGTCCTAAGGTTATGGACTATTACAATGAGCAGTTCTTC - TRBV20-1 - 19 TRBJ2-1
CASNPVSQETQYF TGTGCCAGCAACCCCGTGAGCCAAGAGACCCAGTACTTC - TRBV12-3/TRBV12-4 - 13 TRBJ2-5
CASSLTGTRGTDTQYF TGTGCCAGCAGCTTAACCGGGACTAGGGGCACAGATACGCAGTATTTT - TRBV7-2 TRBD2 16 TRBJ2-3
CASSQDVARGETQYF TGCGCCAGCAGCCAAGATGTAGCTAGGGGAGAGACCCAGTACTTC - TRBV4-1 - 15 TRBJ2-5
CASSTLGGNTEAFF TGCGCCAGCAGCACCTTGGGCGGGAACACTGAAGCTTTCTTT - TRBV5-1 - 14 TRBJ1-1
CASMDQEQYF TGTGCCAGCATGGATCAAGAGCAGTACTTC - TRBV25-1 - 10 TRBJ2-7
CASSIGIGQWAQTNTEAFF TGTGCCAGTAGTATCGGAATCGGACAGTGGGCTCAAACGAACACTGAAGCTTTCTTT - TRBV19 - 19 TRBJ1-1
CSARRTSGGTDTQYF TGCAGTGCTAGACGGACTAGCGGGGGGACAGATACGCAGTATTTT few TRBV20-1 TRBD2 15 TRBJ2-3
CASSLGVAGGLSYEQYF TGTGCCAGCAGTTTAGGGGTAGCGGGGGGGCTATCCTACGAGCAGTACTTC few TRBV27 TRBD2 17 TRBJ2-7
CASGTNRDSGANVLTF TGCGCCAGTGGGACGAACAGGGACTCTGGGGCCAACGTCCTGACTTTC - TRBV5-1 - 16 TRBJ2-6
CASSQGEARGRDTQYF TGTGCCAGCAGCCAGGGGGAGGCCAGGGGGCGGGATACGCAGTATTTT - TRBV11-2 TRBD1 16 TRBJ2-3
CASSPTVRTEQKHF TGTGCCAGCAGCCCTACCGTTAGGACAGAGCAGAAGCATTTT few TRBV7-8 - 14 TRBJ1-5
CASSLGFGVGGYGQPQHF TGTGCCAGCAGCTTAGGCTTCGGCGTAGGAGGATATGGGCAGCCCCAGCATTTT - TRBV7-2 - 18 TRBJ1-5
CASSDRDRVNTGELFF TGTGCCAGCAGTGACCGGGACAGAGTGAACACCGGGGAGCTGTTTTTT - TRBV12-3/TRBV12-4 TRBD1 16 TRBJ2-2
CASSPRGNIQYF TGTGCCAGCAGCCCTAGGGGGAACATTCAGTACTTC few TRBV11-2 - 12 TRBJ2-4
CSASFGRGDQPQHF TGCAGTGCTAGTTTTGGCAGGGGGGATCAGCCCCAGCATTTT few TRBV20-1 TRBD1 14 TRBJ1-5
CASSQMQGNPQNIQYF TGCGCCAGCAGCCAAATGCAGGGGAACCCCCAAAACATTCAGTACTTC few TRBV4-1 - 16 TRBJ2-4
CASSVFMNTEAFF TGTGCCAGCAGCGTCTTCATGAACACTGAAGCTTTCTTT - TRBV9 - 13 TRBJ1-1
CASSLPSITSGGSTDTQYF TGTGCCAGCAGCTTACCTAGCATTACTAGCGGGGGTTCAACAGATACGCAGTATTTT few TRBV11-2 TRBD2 19 TRBJ2-3
CASSQDWHRTGELFF TGCGCCAGCAGCCAAGATTGGCATCGCACCGGGGAGCTGTTTTTT - TRBV4-3 - 15 TRBJ2-2
CASSVRSPVGLVPYEQYF TGTGCCAGCAGTGTACGCAGTCCAGTGGGGTTAGTTCCCTACGAGCAGTACTTC - TRBV2 - 18 TRBJ2-7